A single sample is the source of the 5 T cell receptor beta chains below, sequenced in a study of T cell responses to AZD1222 COVID-19 vaccine. Sequenced by immunoSEQ multiplex PCR; TCRdb stores in-frame clones only, minus some. The sample has about 120,000 clones; around 92% are singletons. The sample in question was peripheral blood, obtained on day 0 of AZD1222 vaccination. The source is an adult in good health.

In DNA form, the CDR3 reads TGTGCCAGCAGCTTAGGAGGAGGGGGTAGCTCTGGAAACACCATATATTTT. This encodes CASSLGGGGSSGNTIYF. The chain has TRBV13 and TRBJ1-3; D possibly corresponds to TRBD1 (6 bases). CDR3 length: 17 residues. Germline V CDR1 and CDR2: PRHDT, FYEKMQ (reference sequence). The ends were cut back, 0 bases at V and 0 bases at J, with 12 bases in the middle.

The table lists this clone with a count of one. This chain links TRBV5-1 with TRBJ2-7; D ambiguous. Germline CDR1 SGHRS, CDR2 YFSETQ. V lost 0 bases and J 0 bases, leaving 7 bases between the germline ends. The CDR3 sequence is 14 residues long. The CDR3 nucleotides are TGCGCCAGCAGCTTGGCGGCAGACTCCTACGAGCAGTACTTC. This sequence encodes CASSLAADSYEQYF.

This clone was observed once. The J gene is TRBJ1-2, the V gene TRBV9, with 8 nucleotides matching TRBD1. From germline, CDR1 is SGDLS and CDR2 YYNGEE. The J segment lost 7 bases and the V segment lost 3 bases, leaving 14 bases of the junction unmatched. There are 16 residues in the CDR3. CDR3 sequence reads: CASSAGQGDLGGGYTF. CDR3 in DNA: TGTGCCAGCAGCGCCGGACAGGGCGACTTAGGGGGTGGCTACACCTTC.

V and J are TRBV6-2 or TRBV6-3 and TRBJ1-4; D uncertain. Trimming took off 6 bases at V and 4 bases at J, with 3 bases between the two ends. CDR1 is MNHEY and CDR2 is SVGEGT in the germline V gene. The CDR3 extends over 11 amino acids. The CDR3 protein is CASSRNEKLFF. CDR3 sequence (DNA): TGTGCCAGCAGCCGTAATGAAAAACTGTTTTTT.

The rearrangement links TRBV7-9 to TRBJ2-7, with D tentatively TRBD1 (6 bases). The CDR3 sequence is 14 residues long. CDR1 and CDR2 from the germline V gene are SEHNR and FQNEAQ (reference sequence). Trimming removed 5 bases from V and 1 base from J, with 12 bases in between. The CDR3 reads CASSVTGTSYEQYF. For the CDR3, the DNA is TGTGCCAGCAGCGTCACAGGGACATCCTACGAGCAGTACTTC.